The clone carrying this TCR beta chain was seen a single time. The data originate from a study of technical replicates of blood from a few donors. CDR1 and CDR2 (germline): MDHEN, SYDVKM. V gave up 9 bases and J gave up 9 bases; unmatched junction bases: 8. The CDR3 is made up of 12 amino acids. The protocol was immunoSEQ multiplex PCR, while the TCRdb copy is restricted to in-frame clones and leaves out a portion. The table includes some 78,000 clones, roughly 94% detected once. The sequenced sample consisted of T cells isolated from PBMCs. The rearrangement joins TRBV28 to TRBJ2-1; 7 bases fit TRBD2. The clonotype comes from a human donor in good health. The CDR3 DNA is TGTGCCAGTAGTAGCAGCGGGATTGAGCAGTTCTTC. It codes for CASSSSGIEQFF.